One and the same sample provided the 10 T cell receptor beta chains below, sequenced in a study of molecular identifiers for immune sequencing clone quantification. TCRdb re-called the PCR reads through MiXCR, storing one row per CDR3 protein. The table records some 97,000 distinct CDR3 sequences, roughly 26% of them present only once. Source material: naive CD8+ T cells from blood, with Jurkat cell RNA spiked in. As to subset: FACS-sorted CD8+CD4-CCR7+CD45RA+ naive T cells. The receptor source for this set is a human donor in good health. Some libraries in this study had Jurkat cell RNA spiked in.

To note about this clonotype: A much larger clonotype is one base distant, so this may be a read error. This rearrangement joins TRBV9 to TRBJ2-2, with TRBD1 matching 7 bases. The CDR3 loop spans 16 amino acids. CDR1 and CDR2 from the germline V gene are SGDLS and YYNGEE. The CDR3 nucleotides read TGTGCCAGCAGCGATAAACAGGGGATGGACACCTGGGAGCTGTTTTTT. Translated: CASSDKQGMDTWELFF.

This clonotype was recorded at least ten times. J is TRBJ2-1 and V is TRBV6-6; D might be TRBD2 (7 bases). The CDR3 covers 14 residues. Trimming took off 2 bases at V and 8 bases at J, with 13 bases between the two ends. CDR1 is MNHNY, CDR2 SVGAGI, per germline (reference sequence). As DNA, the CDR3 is TGTGCCAGCAGTTACCGGGGGGCCGTCGATGAGCAGTTCTTC. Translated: CASSYRGAVDEQFF.

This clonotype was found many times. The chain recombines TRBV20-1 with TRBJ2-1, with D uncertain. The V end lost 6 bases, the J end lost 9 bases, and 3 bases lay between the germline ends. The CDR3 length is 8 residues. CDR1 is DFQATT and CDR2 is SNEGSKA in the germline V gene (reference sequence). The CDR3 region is CSAGEQFF. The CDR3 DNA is TGCAGTGCCGGTGAGCAGTTCTTC.

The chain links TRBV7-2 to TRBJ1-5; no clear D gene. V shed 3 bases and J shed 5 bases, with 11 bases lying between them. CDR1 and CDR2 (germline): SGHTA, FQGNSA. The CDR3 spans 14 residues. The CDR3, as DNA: TGTGCCAGCAGCTTTATCGGATTGGATCAGCCCCAGCATTTT. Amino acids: CASSFIGLDQPQHF. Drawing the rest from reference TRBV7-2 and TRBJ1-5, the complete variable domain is GAGVSQSPSNKVTEKGKDVELRCDPISGHTALYWYRQSLGQGLEFLIYFQGNSAPDKSGLPSDRFSAERTGGSVSTLTIQRTQQEDSAVYLCASSFIGLDQPQHFGDGTRLSIL.

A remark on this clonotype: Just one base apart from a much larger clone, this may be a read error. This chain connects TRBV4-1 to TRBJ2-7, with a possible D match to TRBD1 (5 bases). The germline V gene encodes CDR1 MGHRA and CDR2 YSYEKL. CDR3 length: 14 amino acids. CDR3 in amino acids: CASSQGGRDDERYF. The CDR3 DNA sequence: TGCGCCAGCAGCCAAGGGGGCAGGGATGATGAGCGGTACTTC.

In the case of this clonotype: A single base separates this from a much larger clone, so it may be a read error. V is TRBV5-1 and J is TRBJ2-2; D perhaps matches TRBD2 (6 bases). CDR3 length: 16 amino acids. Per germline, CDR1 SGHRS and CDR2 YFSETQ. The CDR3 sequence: CASSWVAVRNTWELFF. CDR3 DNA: TGCGCCAGCAGCTGGGTAGCGGTCCGGAACACCTGGGAGCTGTTTTTT.

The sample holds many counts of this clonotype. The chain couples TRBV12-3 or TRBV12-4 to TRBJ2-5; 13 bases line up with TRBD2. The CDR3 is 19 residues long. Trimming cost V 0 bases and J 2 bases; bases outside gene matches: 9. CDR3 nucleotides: TGTGCCAGCAGTTTAGCAGGCCTATCGACTAGCGGGGGGCAAGAGACCCAGTACTTC. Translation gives CASSLAGLSTSGGQETQYF.

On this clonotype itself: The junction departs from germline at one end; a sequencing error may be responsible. The CDR3 loop reads CASSRGLMNTEALF. As DNA, the CDR3 is TGCGCCAGCAGCCGTGGTCTGATGAACACTGAAGCTCTCTTT. The V call is TRBV10-2, the J call TRBJ1-1; unclear D gene. Looked up from germline, CDR1 is WSHSY and CDR2 is SAAADI. There are 14 residues in the CDR3.

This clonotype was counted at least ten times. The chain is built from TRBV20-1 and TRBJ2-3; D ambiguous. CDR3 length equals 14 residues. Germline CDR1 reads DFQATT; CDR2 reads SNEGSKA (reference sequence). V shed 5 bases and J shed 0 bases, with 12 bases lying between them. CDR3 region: CSADPIESTDTQYF. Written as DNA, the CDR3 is TGCAGTGCTGACCCGATCGAAAGCACAGATACGCAGTATTTT.

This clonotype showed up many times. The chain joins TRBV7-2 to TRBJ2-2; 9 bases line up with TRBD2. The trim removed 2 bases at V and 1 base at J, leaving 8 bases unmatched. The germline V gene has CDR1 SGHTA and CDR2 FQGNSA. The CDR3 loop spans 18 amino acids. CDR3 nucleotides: TGTGCCAGCAGCTTATGGTTGGGACTAGCTAAGAACACCGGGGAGCTGTTTTTT. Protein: CASSLWLGLAKNTGELFF. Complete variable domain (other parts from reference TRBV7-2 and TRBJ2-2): GAGVSQSPSNKVTEKGKDVELRCDPISGHTALYWYRQSLGQGLEFLIYFQGNSAPDKSGLPSDRFSAERTGGSVSTLTIQRTQQEDSAVYLCASSLWLGLAKNTGELFFGEGSRLTVL.